A single sample gave rise to the 30 T cell receptor beta chains below, sequenced in a study of control samples from healthy donors and cancer patients. Using immunoSEQ multiplex PCR, the repertoire was profiled, and TCRdb retains in-frame clones only, with some absent. The table records about 190,000 clones, 90% to 95% of them present only once. The specimen was blood. These receptors were collected from a man aged 30 to 39 in good health.

A word on this clone: The same CDR3 is also encoded by other DNA sequences in this sample. The chain carries TRBV4-1 and TRBJ1-4, with TRBD1 as a possible D gene (5 bases). The CDR3 extends over 14 amino acids. The germline CDR1 and CDR2 sequences are MGHRA and YSYEKL. V was shortened by 3 bases and J by 0 bases, with 5 bases between the two germline ends. CDR3 region: CASSQGATNEKLFF. The CDR3 DNA reads as TGCGCCAGCAGCCAGGGGGCAACTAATGAAAAACTGTTTTTT.

The rearrangement joins TRBV6-2 or TRBV6-3 to TRBJ2-3, with D possibly TRBD1 on 6 matching bases. V lost 2 bases and J lost 6, with 15 bases in between. The CDR3 runs 15 residues. CDR1 and CDR2 (germline): MNHEY, SVGEGT. CDR3 region: CASSYGGSRMDTQYF. The CDR3 nucleotides are TGTGCCAGCAGTTACGGGGGCTCCAGGATGGATACGCAGTATTTT.

The rearrangement links TRBV30 to TRBJ1-4; a weak D match, TRBD1 (5 bases). Trimming stripped 2 bases from V and 11 bases from J, with 21 bases between. Germline CDR1 GTSNPN, CDR2 SVGIG (reference sequence). The CDR3 totals 15 residues. CDR3 region: CAWSSTGDRAGKLFF. The DNA for the CDR3 is TGTGCCTGGAGTTCGACCGGGGACCGTGCAGGGAAACTGTTTTTT.

This rearrangement joins TRBV5-6 to TRBJ1-5, with 7 bases matching TRBD1. The CDR3 sequence is 14 residues long. The V gene's germline CDR1 is SGHDT and CDR2 YYEEEE. V was pared by 3 bases and J by 5 bases, with 5 bases of the junction left unmatched. CDR3 sequence reads: CASSSRGVDQPQHF. In nucleotides, the CDR3 is TGTGCCAGCAGCTCCAGGGGGGTCGATCAGCCCCAGCATTTT.

The rearrangement joins TRBV4-1 to TRBJ1-4; no definite D call. This CDR3 is built from 16 residues. CDR1 MGHRA and CDR2 YSYEKL come from the germline V gene. The germline V and J ends were trimmed by 7 bases and 4 bases, with 19 bases remaining between them. CDR3: CASTSEMRGSNEKLFF. The CDR3 DNA reads as TGCGCCAGCACCTCCGAAATGCGGGGAAGTAATGAAAAACTGTTTTTT.

The gene calls are TRBV19 and TRBJ2-7, with 10 bases fitting TRBD2. The CDR3 contains 14 residues. J lost 3 bases, V lost 5 bases, and 4 bases had no gene match. Germline CDR1 reads LNHDA; CDR2 reads SQIVND (reference sequence). In nucleotides, the CDR3 is TGTGCCAGTAGTGGACTAGCGGATTACTACGAGCAGTACTTC. The encoded protein is CASSGLADYYEQYF.

The chain joins TRBV21-1 to TRBJ1-1; whether TRBD1, the table's D call, matches the DNA was not checked. TRBV21-1 is assigned pseudogene status. This CDR3 has 17 amino acids. The CDR3: CASRHRDRGNWATEAFF. The CDR3 DNA reads as TGTGCCAGCAGACATCGGGACAGGGGGAATTGGGCCACTGAAGCTTTCTTT.

The chain joins TRBV2 to TRBJ1-1; D uncertain. Trimming cost V 7 bases and J 8 bases, with 11 bases left between them. From germline, CDR1 is SNHLY and CDR2 FYNNEI. The CDR3 runs 11 residues. The CDR3 region is CASKEGPEAFF. Here the CDR3 DNA reads TGTGCCAGCAAGGAGGGTCCCGAAGCTTTCTTT.

This chain joins TRBV4-1 and TRBJ1-3, with D perhaps TRBD1 (6 bases). CDR1 is MGHRA, CDR2 YSYEKL, per germline. Trimming took off 4 bases at V and 1 base at J, with 11 bases between the two ends. The length of the CDR3 is 15 residues. The CDR3 here is CASSPQGSSGNTIYF. The CDR3 DNA is TGCGCCAGCAGCCCCCAGGGGAGTTCTGGAAACACCATATATTTT.

This chain links TRBV28 with TRBJ1-4; 9 bases match TRBD1. The germline gives CDR1 MDHEN, CDR2 SYDVKM. V dropped 2 bases and J dropped 10; count of bases not matched to a gene: 5. The CDR3 runs 14 residues. DNA of the CDR3: TGTGCCAGCAGTTTACCGGGACAGGGAGGAAAACTGTTTTTT. As protein: CASSLPGQGGKLFF.

CDR3 sequence reads: CASSLGGSNQPQHF. The CDR3 DNA reads TGTGCCAGCAGCTTAGGAGGGTCAAATCAGCCCCAGCATTTT. The chain couples TRBV13 to TRBJ1-5, with D unclear. V was pared by 0 bases and J by 4 bases, with 7 bases between. Germline V gene sequence: CDR1 PRHDT, CDR2 FYEKMQ (reference sequence). The CDR3 is made up of 14 amino acids.

The chain joins TRBV9 to TRBJ2-7; 10 positions agree with TRBD2. V trimming: 4 bases; J trimming: 2 bases; junction bases outside the gene matches: 6. Germline V gives CDR1 SGDLS, CDR2 YYNGEE. The CDR3 extends over 15 amino acids. The CDR3 is CASSSTSGLPYEQYF. The CDR3 region has the DNA TGTGCCAGCAGCTCGACTAGCGGGCTTCCCTACGAGCAGTACTTC.

The chain has TRBV7-9 and TRBJ2-2; D possibly corresponds to TRBD1 (5 bases). This CDR3 comprises 14 residues. Germline lookup yields CDR1 SEHNR and CDR2 FQNEAQ (reference sequence). Trimming shortened V by 6 bases and J by 5 bases, and 13 bases separated the two germline ends. CDR3 sequence (DNA): TGTGCCAGCAGGCCTACAGGAATAACCGGGGAGCTGTTTTTT. Its protein is CASRPTGITGELFF.

The chain links TRBV6-2 or TRBV6-3 to TRBJ2-7; 10 positions match TRBD2. The J segment lost 13 bases and the V segment lost 0 bases, leaving 3 bases of the junction unmatched. Germline CDR1 is MNHEY and CDR2 is SVGEGT. The CDR3 runs to 12 residues. CDR3: CASSYSLAGQYF. The CDR3 nucleotides read TGTGCCAGCAGTTACTCACTAGCGGGGCAATACTTC.

The gene calls are TRBV6-5 and TRBJ1-5, with D unclear. CDR3 size: 15 residues. The V end lost 5 bases, the J end lost 0 bases, and 11 bases lay between the germline ends. Looked up from germline, CDR1 is MNHEY and CDR2 is SVGAGI. This CDR3 is CASSNGPYSNQPQHF. CDR3 nucleotide sequence: TGTGCCAGCAGTAATGGACCTTATAGCAATCAGCCCCAGCATTTT.

The CDR3 coding sequence is TGTGCCAGCAGCAAAGACCGGGACGGGTACAATGAGCAGTTCTTC. It encodes CASSKDRDGYNEQFF. The chain links TRBV6-5 to TRBJ2-1; tentatively, D is TRBD1 or TRBD2 (5 bases each). The V and J ends lost 6 bases and 4 bases respectively, with 16 bases between them. CDR1 MNHEY and CDR2 SVGAGI come from the germline V gene. This CDR3 contains 15 residues.

The chain carries TRBV11-2 and TRBJ2-6, with D maybe TRBD2 (5 bases). CDR3 length: 18 residues. The germline V gene has CDR1 SGHAT and CDR2 FQNNGV. Trimming removed 0 bases at V and 3 bases at J, with 15 bases between. The CDR3 protein is CASSLERTRTGGANVLTF. CDR3 coding DNA: TGTGCCAGCAGCTTAGAGCGCACTAGGACGGGTGGGGCCAACGTCCTGACTTTC.

V is TRBV19 and J is TRBJ2-7; TRBD1 matches at 9 bases. After removal of 5 bases from V and 4 bases from J, the junction contained 12 bases not matched to a gene. The CDR3 has 16 amino acids. Looked up from germline, CDR1 is LNHDA and CDR2 is SQIVND (reference sequence). The CDR3 is CASSPTEQGASYEQYF. CDR3 nucleotides: TGTGCCAGTAGTCCGACTGAACAGGGGGCGTCATACGAGCAGTACTTC. The full variable domain, in which reference TRBV19 and TRBJ2-7 provide the parts outside the CDR3, is DGGITQSPKYLFRKEGQNVTLSCEQNLNHDAMYWYRQDPGQGLRLIYYSQIVNDFQKGDIAEGYSVSREKKESFPLTVTSAQKNPTAFYLCASSPTEQGASYEQYFGPGTRLTVT.

The V and J genes are TRBV5-1 and TRBJ1-2; maybe TRBD1 (6 bases). V was pared by 0 bases and J by 4 bases, with 19 bases between. The CDR3 spans 17 residues. CDR1 and CDR2 (germline): SGHRS, YFSETQ. This CDR3 is CASSLAAGVGGLYGYTF. In nucleotides, the CDR3 is TGCGCCAGCAGCTTGGCGGCAGGGGTTGGGGGACTCTATGGCTACACCTTC.

The chain carries TRBV5-5 and TRBJ1-6, with TRBD1 matching over 8 bases. The CDR3 covers 14 residues. Trimming at V came to 5 bases and at J to 11 bases, leaving 9 bases not matched to a gene. Germline V gives CDR1 SGHKS, CDR2 YYEKEE (reference sequence). CDR3 sequence: CASRIQNRGTPLHF. For the CDR3, the DNA is TGTGCCAGCAGAATACAAAACAGGGGGACACCCCTCCACTTT.

The rearrangement uses TRBV7-9 and TRBJ2-1, with D unclear. Germline assignment: CDR1 SEHNR and CDR2 FQNEAQ (reference sequence). The CDR3 runs 10 residues. Deletions cut 7 bases from V and 6 bases from J, with 4 bases between. The CDR3 loop is CASNGNEQFF. The CDR3 coding sequence is TGTGCCAGCAACGGCAATGAGCAGTTCTTC.

This chain connects TRBV11-2 to TRBJ2-7, with 7 bases identical to TRBD1. The CDR3 totals 15 residues. The V segment lost 5 bases and the J segment 1 base; nucleotides outside the gene matches: 8. CDR1 and CDR2 (germline): SGHAT, FQNNGV. The CDR3 region is CASSQGQTPSYEQYF. As DNA, the CDR3 is TGTGCCAGCAGCCAGGGACAGACCCCATCCTACGAGCAGTACTTC.

The chain is built from TRBV9 and TRBJ2-7; D remains ambiguous. Germline V CDR1 and CDR2: SGDLS, YYNGEE. This CDR3 contains 14 residues. V lost 3 bases, J lost 3 bases, and 13 bases lay in between. The CDR3 spells CASSAGDVLYEQYF. CDR3 nucleotide sequence: TGTGCCAGCAGCGCCGGTGACGTACTCTACGAGCAGTACTTC.

This chain uses TRBV2 with TRBJ2-3; D is possibly TRBD1 (7 bases). Trimming removed 6 bases at V and 2 bases at J, with 12 bases between. Germline V CDR1 and CDR2: SNHLY, FYNNEI. This CDR3 is 14 amino acids long. This CDR3 is CASREGQSTDTQYF. In DNA, the CDR3 is TGTGCCAGCAGGGAGGGACAGTCCACAGATACGCAGTATTTT.

The chain joins TRBV28 to TRBJ2-7; 8 bases match TRBD1. V shed 4 bases and J 0 bases; nucleotides not matched to a gene: 8. CDR3 length: 16 residues. Germline loops: CDR1 MDHEN, CDR2 SYDVKM. The chain's CDR3 is CASSSPGGSSSYEQYF. CDR3 in DNA: TGTGCCAGCAGTTCCCCAGGGGGCTCGAGCTCCTACGAGCAGTACTTC. Full variable domain (outside the CDR3, taken from reference TRBV28 and TRBJ2-7): DVKVTQSSRYLVKRTGEKVFLECVQDMDHENMFWYRQDPGLGLRLIYFSYDVKMKEKGDIPEGYSVSREKKERFSLILESASTNQTSMYLCASSSPGGSSSYEQYFGPGTRLTVT.

The V and J genes are TRBV7-3 and TRBJ1-5, with D perhaps matching TRBD1 (5 bases). The CDR3 is made up of 13 amino acids. Germline V gene data show CDR1 as SGHTA and CDR2 as FQGTGA. CDR3 sequence: CAGGTGKDQPQHF. CDR3 in DNA: TGTGCGGGGGGGACGGGAAAGGATCAGCCCCAGCATTTT.

The V call is TRBV10-1, the J call TRBJ2-3, with a possible D match to TRBD2 (5 bases). Germline CDR1 and CDR2: WNHNN and SYGVQD (reference sequence). Deletions cut 6 bases from V and 2 bases from J, with 9 bases between. This CDR3 comprises 13 residues. CDR3 nucleotide sequence: TGCGCCAGCAGCCGGGAAATCACAGATACGCAGTATTTT. This encodes CASSREITDTQYF.

Comments on this clone: Other nucleotide sequences in the sample specify the same CDR3. The chain couples TRBV30 to TRBJ2-7, with D unclear. The CDR3 has 11 residues. V lost 3 bases to trimming and J lost 4 bases, with 7 bases between them. Looked up from germline, CDR1 is GTSNPN and CDR2 is SVGIG (reference sequence). CDR3 residues: CAWRTAYEQYF. CDR3 coding DNA: TGTGCCTGGAGGACGGCATACGAGCAGTACTTC.

The table lists this clone with a count of one. The V gene is TRBV3-1 (or the pseudogene TRBV3-2), the J gene TRBJ2-2; D possibly corresponds to TRBD1 (5 bases). The CDR3 sequence is 16 residues long. The germline V gene encodes CDR1 LGHDT and CDR2 YNNKEL (reference sequence). V lost 4 bases and J 1 base, leaving 13 bases between the germline ends. DNA of the CDR3: TGTGCCAGCAGCCGAACGGACATGGGGAACACCGGGGAGCTGTTTTTT. It codes for CASSRTDMGNTGELFF.

The chain recombines TRBV5-1 with TRBJ2-1, with D tentatively TRBD2 (6 bases). CDR3 length: 15 amino acids. CDR1 is SGHRS and CDR2 is YFSETQ in the germline V gene. Trimming shortened V by 1 base and J by 4 bases, and 12 bases separated the two germline ends. The CDR3 spells CASSLISGQYNEQFF. The CDR3 DNA is TGCGCCAGCAGCTTGATTAGCGGACAATACAATGAGCAGTTCTTC.